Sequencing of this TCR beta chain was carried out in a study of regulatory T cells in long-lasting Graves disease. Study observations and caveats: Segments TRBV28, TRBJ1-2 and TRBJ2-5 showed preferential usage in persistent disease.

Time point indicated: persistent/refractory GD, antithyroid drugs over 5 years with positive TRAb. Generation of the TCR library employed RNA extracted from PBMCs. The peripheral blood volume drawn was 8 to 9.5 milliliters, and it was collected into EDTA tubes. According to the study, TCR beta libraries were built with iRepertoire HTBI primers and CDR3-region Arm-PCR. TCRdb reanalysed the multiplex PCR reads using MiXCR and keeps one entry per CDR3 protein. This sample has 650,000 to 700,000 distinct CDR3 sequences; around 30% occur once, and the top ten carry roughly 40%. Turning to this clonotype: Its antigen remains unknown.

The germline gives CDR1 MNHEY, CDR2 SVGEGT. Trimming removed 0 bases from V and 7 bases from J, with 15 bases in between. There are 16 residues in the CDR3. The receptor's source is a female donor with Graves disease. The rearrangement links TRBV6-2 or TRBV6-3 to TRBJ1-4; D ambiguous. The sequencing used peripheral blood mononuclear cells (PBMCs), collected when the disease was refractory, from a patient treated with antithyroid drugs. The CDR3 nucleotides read TGTGCCAGCAGTTACTCGAGTGAGGACCTTAGTGAAAAACTGTTTTTT. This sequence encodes CASSYSSEDLSEKLFF.